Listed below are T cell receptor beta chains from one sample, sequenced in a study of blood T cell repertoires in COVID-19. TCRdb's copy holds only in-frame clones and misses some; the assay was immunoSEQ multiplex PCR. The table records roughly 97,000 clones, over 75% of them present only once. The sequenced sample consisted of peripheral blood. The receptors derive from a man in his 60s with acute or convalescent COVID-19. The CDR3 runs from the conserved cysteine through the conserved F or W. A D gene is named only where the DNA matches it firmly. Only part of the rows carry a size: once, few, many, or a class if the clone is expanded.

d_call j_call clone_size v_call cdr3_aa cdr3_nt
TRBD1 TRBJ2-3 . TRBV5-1 CASSSVRRTGGASTDTQYF TGCGCCAGCAGCTCCGTGAGACGGACAGGGGGAGCTAGCACAGATACGCAGTATTTT
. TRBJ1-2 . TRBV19 CASSIGGSAGAYGYTF TGTGCCAGTAGTATAGGAGGGTCGGCAGGGGCGTATGGCTACACCTTC
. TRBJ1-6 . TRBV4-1 CASSQDTNSFNSPLHF TGCGCCAGCAGCCAAGATACGAACTCCTTTAATTCACCCCTCCACTTT
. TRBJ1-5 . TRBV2 CASGGGPGSNQPQHF TGTGCCAGCGGTGGGGGGCCAGGGAGCAATCAGCCCCAGCATTTT
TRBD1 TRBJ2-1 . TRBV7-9 CASSLAHGTGLNNEQFF TGTGCCAGCAGCTTAGCGCATGGGACAGGATTAAACAATGAGCAGTTCTTC
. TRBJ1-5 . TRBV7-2 CASSIDSTSNQPQHF TGTGCCAGCAGCATAGACAGCACGAGCAATCAGCCCCAGCATTTT
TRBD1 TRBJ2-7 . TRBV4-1 CASSHAPGTEKLYEQYF TGCGCCAGCAGCCACGCCCCTGGGACAGAGAAACTCTACGAGCAGTACTTC
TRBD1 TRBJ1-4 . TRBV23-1 CASSQTGTGGFQLNEKLFF TGCGCCAGCAGTCAGACCGGAACAGGGGGCTTCCAACTAAATGAAAAACTGTTTTTT
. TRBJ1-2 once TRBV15 CATSRDRGGSYGYTF TGTGCCACCAGCAGAGATCGGGGGGGGTCCTATGGCTACACCTTC
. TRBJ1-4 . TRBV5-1 CASSPSGQLYLLGGEKLFF TGCGCCAGCAGCCCCTCCGGCCAGCTGTATCTGTTAGGGGGTGAAAAACTGTTTTTT
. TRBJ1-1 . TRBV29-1 CSVSQVLNTEAFF TGCAGCGTCTCGCAGGTACTGAACACTGAAGCTTTCTTT
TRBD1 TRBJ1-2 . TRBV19 CASADPMTGGEKHGYTF TGTGCCAGCGCGGATCCCATGACAGGGGGCGAGAAACATGGCTACACCTTC
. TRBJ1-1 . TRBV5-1 CASSLGRGYGTEAFF TGCGCCAGCAGCTTGGGTAGAGGGTATGGCACTGAAGCTTTCTTT
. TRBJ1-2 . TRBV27 CASSFRRENGYTF TGTGCCAGCAGTTTCCGGCGGGAGAATGGCTACACCTTC
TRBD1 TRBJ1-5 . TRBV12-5 CASGPTGGRLNQPQHF TGTGCTAGTGGGCCGACAGGGGGCCGGCTCAATCAGCCCCAGCATTTT
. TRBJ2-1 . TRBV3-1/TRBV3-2 CASSQVLGGPGEQFF TGTGCCAGCAGCCAAGTGCTGGGGGGGCCGGGCGAGCAGTTCTTC
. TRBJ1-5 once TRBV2 CASSPRHPTGNQPQHF TGTGCCAGCAGTCCCCGACACCCCACTGGCAATCAGCCCCAGCATTTT
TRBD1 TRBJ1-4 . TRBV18 CASSPWDRANEKLFF TGTGCCAGCTCACCGTGGGACAGGGCTAATGAAAAACTGTTTTTT
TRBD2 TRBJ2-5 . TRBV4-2 CASSPQTSGGLQETQYF TGTGCCAGCAGCCCCCAGACTAGCGGGGGATTACAAGAGACCCAGTACTTC
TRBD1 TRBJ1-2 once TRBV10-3 CAISVEGGDIYGYTF TGTGCCATCAGTGTCGAAGGGGGCGACATCTATGGCTACACCTTC
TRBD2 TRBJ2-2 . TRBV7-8 CASSPYLAGASNTGELFF TGTGCCAGCAGCCCCTATCTAGCGGGGGCTTCGAACACCGGGGAGCTGTTTTTT
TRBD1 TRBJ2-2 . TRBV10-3 CAISGFPGQVPIATGELFF TGTGCCATCAGTGGGTTTCCGGGACAGGTTCCGATAGCCACCGGGGAGCTGTTTTTT
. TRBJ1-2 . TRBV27 CASSLDRRNYGYTF TGTGCCAGCAGTTTAGACAGGCGGAACTATGGCTACACCTTC
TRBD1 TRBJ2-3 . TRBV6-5 CASRDRFTDTQYF TGTGCCAGCAGGGACAGGTTCACAGATACGCAGTATTTT
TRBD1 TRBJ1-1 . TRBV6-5 CASSYLGQGLNTEAFF TGTGCCAGCAGTTACTTGGGACAGGGACTGAACACTGAAGCTTTCTTT
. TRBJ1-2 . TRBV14 CASSQEVRAGIRGYGYTF TGTGCCAGCAGCCAAGAGGTTCGAGCGGGTATTAGGGGCTATGGCTACACCTTC
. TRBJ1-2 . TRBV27 CASSLTRTANYGYTF TGTGCCAGCAGTTTGACAAGGACAGCCAACTATGGCTACACCTTC
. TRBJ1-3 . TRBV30 CAWSDPREISGNTIYF TGTGCCTGGAGTGATCCGAGGGAGATATCTGGAAACACCATATATTTT
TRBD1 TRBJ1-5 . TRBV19 CASRWGQGARSSNQPQHF TGTGCCAGTAGATGGGGACAGGGGGCTCGTAGCAGCAATCAGCCCCAGCATTTT
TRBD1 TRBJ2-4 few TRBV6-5 CASRRDGQGKNIQYF TGTGCCAGCAGAAGGGATGGACAGGGGAAAAACATTCAGTACTTC
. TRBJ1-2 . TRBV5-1 CASSLAPATYEGYTF TGCGCCAGCAGCTTGGCCCCCGCAACCTACGAGGGCTACACCTTC
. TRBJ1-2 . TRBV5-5 CASSLVRDPGYGYTF TGTGCCAGCAGCTTGGTTAGAGATCCTGGCTATGGCTACACCTTC
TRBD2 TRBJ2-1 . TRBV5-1 CASSFAAGSGNEQFF TGCGCCAGCAGCTTTGCAGCGGGGTCAGGGAATGAGCAGTTCTTC
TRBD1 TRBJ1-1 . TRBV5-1 CASSGTGGGTEAFF TGCGCCAGCAGCGGGACAGGGGGCGGAACTGAAGCTTTCTTT
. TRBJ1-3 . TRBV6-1 CASSEAGRWSGNTIYF TGTGCCAGCAGTGAAGCGGGCAGGTGGTCTGGAAACACCATATATTTT
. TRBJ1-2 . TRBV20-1 CSASTDYGYTF TGCAGTGCTAGCACAGACTATGGCTACACCTTC
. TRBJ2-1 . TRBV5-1 CASSGGPSYNEQFF TGCGCCAGCAGCGGGGGCCCGTCTTACAATGAGCAGTTCTTC
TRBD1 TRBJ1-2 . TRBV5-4 CASSAARDRPYGYTF TGTGCCAGCAGCGCCGCACGGGACAGACCTTATGGCTACACCTTC
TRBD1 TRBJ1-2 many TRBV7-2 CASSLGQGTGGYTF TGTGCCAGCAGCTTAGGACAGGGAACTGGTGGCTACACCTTC
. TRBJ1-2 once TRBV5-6 CASSLGQVHYGYTF TGTGCCAGCAGCTTGGGGCAGGTTCACTATGGCTACACCTTC
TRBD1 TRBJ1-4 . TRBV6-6 CASSLTGGRASEKLFF TGTGCCAGCAGCCTCACAGGGGGAAGGGCCAGTGAAAAACTGTTTTTT
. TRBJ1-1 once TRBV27 CASSLSTGLNTEAFF TGTGCCAGCAGTTTGTCGACAGGCCTGAACACTGAAGCTTTCTTT
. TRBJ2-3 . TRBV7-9 CASSFYPTQYF TGTGCCAGCAGCTTCTATCCTACGCAGTATTTT
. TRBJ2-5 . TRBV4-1 CASSQDIGRQETQYF TGCGCCAGCAGCCAAGATATCGGGAGACAAGAGACCCAGTACTTC
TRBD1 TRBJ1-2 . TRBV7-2 CASGLSGQGKTNNYGYTF TGTGCCAGCGGTCTTTCGGGACAGGGAAAAACTAACAACTATGGCTACACCTTC
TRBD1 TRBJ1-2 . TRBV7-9 CASSSTGSGYTF TGTGCCAGCAGCTCGACAGGGTCTGGCTACACCTTC
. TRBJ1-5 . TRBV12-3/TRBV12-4 CASSGQINQPQHF TGTGCCAGCAGCGGACAGATCAATCAGCCCCAGCATTTT
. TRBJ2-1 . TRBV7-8 CASSSFYNPYNEQFF TGTGCCAGCAGCTCCTTTTATAATCCCTACAATGAGCAGTTCTTC
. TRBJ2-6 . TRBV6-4 CASSDLGATGANVLTF TGTGCCAGCAGTGACTTGGGGGCAACGGGGGCCAACGTCCTGACTTTC